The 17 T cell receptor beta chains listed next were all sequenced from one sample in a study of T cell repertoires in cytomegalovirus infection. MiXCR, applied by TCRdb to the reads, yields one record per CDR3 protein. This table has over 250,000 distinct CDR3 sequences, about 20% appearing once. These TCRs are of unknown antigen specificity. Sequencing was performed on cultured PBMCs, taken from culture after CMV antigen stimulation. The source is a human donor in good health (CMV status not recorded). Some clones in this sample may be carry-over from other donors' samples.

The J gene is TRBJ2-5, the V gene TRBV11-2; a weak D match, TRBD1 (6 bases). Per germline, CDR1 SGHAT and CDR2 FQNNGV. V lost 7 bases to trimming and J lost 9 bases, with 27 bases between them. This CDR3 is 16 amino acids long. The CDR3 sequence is CASTARPQGPPDPQYF. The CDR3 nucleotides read TGTGCCAGCACCGCACGACCACAGGGCCCCCCAGACCCCCAGTACTTC.

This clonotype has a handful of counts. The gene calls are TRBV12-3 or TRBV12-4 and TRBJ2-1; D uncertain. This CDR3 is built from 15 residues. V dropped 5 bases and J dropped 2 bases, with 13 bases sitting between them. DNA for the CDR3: TGTGCCAGCAGTAGCGACAAAGAAGCCTACAATGAGCAGTTCTTC. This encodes CASSSDKEAYNEQFF.

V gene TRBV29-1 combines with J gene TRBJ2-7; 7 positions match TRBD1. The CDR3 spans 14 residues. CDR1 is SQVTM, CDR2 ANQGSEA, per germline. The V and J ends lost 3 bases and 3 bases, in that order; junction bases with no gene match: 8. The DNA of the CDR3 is TGCAGCGTTGAGATGGGGACAGCACACTACGAGCAGTACTTC. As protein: CSVEMGTAHYEQYF.

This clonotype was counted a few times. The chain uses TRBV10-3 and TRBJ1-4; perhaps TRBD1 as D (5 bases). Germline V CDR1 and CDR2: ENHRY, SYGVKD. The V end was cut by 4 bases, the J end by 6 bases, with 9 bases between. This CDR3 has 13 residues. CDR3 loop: CAISGGLDEKLFF. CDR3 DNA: TGTGCCATCAGTGGGGGACTGGATGAAAAACTGTTTTTT.

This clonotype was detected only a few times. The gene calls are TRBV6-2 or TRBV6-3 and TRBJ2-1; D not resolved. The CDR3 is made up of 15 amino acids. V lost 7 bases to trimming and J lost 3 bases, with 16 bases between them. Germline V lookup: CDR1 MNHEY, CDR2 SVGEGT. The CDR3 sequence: CASTTPRASYNEQFF. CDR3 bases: TGTGCCAGCACCACGCCTAGGGCCAGCTACAATGAGCAGTTCTTC.

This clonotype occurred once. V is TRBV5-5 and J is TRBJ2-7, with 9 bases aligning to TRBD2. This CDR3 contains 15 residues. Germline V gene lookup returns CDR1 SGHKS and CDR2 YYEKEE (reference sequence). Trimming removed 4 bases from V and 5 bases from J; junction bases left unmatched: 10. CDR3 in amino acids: CASSRRLAGSDEQYF. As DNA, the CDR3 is TGTGCCAGCAGCCGCCGTCTAGCGGGAAGCGACGAGCAGTACTTC. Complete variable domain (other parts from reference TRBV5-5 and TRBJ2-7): DAGVTQSPTHLIKTRGQQVTLRCSPISGHKSVSWYQQVLGQGPQFIFQYYEKEERGRGNFPDRFSARQFPNYSSELNVNALLLGDSALYLCASSRRLAGSDEQYFGPGTRLTVT.

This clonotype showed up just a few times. CDR3 loop: CASSPVNTGELFF. CDR3 sequence (DNA): TGTGCCAGCAGCCCAGTGAACACCGGGGAGCTGTTTTTT. V gene TRBV7-8 combines with J gene TRBJ2-2; D is undetermined. The CDR3 totals 13 residues. Trimming shortened V by 5 bases and J by 1 base, and 5 bases separated the two germline ends. The germline gives CDR1 SGHVS, CDR2 FQNEAQ.

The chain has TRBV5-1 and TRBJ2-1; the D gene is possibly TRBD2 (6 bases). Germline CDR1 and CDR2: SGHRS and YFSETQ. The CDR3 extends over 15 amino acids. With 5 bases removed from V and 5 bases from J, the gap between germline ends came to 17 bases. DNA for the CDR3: TGCGCCAGCAGTCTCGTGGTAGCGGAGAACAATGAGCAGTTCTTC. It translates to CASSLVVAENNEQFF.

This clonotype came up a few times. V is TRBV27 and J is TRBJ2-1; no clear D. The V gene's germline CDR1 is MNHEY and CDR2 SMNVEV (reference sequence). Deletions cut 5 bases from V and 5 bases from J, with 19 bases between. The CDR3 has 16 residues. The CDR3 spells CASSPFRTVQDNEQFF. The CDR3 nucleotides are TGTGCCAGCAGTCCCTTTCGTACAGTGCAAGACAATGAGCAGTTCTTC.

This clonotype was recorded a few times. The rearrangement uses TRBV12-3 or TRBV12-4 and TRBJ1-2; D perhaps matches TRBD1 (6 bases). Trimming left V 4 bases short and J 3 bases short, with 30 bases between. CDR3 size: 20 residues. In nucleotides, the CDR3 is TGTGCCAGCAGTTGGCCGTATGAGGACAGAGAGTCGGGTCCTGACTATGGCTACACCTTC. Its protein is CASSWPYEDRESGPDYGYTF.

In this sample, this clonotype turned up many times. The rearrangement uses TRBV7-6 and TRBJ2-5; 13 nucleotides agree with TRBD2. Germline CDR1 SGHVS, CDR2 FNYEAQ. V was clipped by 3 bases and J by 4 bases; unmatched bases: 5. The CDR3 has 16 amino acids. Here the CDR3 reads CASSFPRTSGGETQYF. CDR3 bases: TGTGCCAGCAGCTTCCCCAGGACTAGCGGGGGAGAGACCCAGTACTTC.

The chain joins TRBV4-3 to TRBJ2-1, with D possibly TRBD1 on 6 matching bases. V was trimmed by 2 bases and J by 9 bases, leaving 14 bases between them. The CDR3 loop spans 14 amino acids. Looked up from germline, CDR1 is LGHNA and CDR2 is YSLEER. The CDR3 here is CASSQSLLGGEQFF. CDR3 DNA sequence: TGCGCCAGCAGCCAATCTTTACTAGGGGGTGAGCAGTTCTTC.

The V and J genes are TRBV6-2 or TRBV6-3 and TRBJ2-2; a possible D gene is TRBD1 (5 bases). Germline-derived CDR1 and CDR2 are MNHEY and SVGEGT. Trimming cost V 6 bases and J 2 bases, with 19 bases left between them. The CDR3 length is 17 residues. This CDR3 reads CASSQQLRQLNTGELFF. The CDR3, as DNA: TGTGCCAGCAGCCAACAACTTAGACAGTTAAACACCGGGGAGCTGTTTTTT.

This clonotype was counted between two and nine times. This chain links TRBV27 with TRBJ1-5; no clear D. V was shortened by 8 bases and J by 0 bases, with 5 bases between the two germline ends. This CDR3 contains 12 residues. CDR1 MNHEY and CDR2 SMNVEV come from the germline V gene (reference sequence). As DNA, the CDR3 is TGTGCCAGCGCCCATAGCAATCAGCCCCAGCATTTT. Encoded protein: CASAHSNQPQHF.

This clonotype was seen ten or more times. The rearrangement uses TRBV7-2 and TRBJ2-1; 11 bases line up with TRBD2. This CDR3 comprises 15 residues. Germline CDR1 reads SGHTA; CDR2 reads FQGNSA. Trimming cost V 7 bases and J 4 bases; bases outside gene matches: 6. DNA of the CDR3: TGTGCCAGCACCCCGACTAGCGGGACGTACAATGAGCAGTTCTTC. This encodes CASTPTSGTYNEQFF. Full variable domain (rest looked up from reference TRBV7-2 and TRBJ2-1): GAGVSQSPSNKVTEKGKDVELRCDPISGHTALYWYRQSLGQGLEFLIYFQGNSAPDKSGLPSDRFSAERTGGSVSTLTIQRTQQEDSAVYLCASTPTSGTYNEQFFGPGTRLTVL.

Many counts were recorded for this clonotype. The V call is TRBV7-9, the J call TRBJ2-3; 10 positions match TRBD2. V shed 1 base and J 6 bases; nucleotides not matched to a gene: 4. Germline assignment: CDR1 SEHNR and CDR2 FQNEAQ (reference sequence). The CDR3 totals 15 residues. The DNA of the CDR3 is TGTGCCAGCAGCTTAGATACTAGCGGGACGGATACGCAGTATTTT. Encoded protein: CASSLDTSGTDTQYF. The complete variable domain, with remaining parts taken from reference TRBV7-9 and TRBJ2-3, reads DTGVSQNPRHKITKRGQNVTFRCDPISEHNRLYWYRQTLGQGPEFLTYFQNEAQLEKSRLLSDRFSAERPKGSFSTLEIQRTEQGDSAMYLCASSLDTSGTDTQYFGPGTRLTVL.

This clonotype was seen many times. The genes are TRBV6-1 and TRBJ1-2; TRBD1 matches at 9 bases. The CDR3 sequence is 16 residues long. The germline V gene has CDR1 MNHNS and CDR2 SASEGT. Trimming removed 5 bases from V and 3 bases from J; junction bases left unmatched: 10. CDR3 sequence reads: CASSITGTGSDYGYTF. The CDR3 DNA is TGTGCCAGCAGTATCACCGGGACAGGGAGTGACTATGGCTACACCTTC.